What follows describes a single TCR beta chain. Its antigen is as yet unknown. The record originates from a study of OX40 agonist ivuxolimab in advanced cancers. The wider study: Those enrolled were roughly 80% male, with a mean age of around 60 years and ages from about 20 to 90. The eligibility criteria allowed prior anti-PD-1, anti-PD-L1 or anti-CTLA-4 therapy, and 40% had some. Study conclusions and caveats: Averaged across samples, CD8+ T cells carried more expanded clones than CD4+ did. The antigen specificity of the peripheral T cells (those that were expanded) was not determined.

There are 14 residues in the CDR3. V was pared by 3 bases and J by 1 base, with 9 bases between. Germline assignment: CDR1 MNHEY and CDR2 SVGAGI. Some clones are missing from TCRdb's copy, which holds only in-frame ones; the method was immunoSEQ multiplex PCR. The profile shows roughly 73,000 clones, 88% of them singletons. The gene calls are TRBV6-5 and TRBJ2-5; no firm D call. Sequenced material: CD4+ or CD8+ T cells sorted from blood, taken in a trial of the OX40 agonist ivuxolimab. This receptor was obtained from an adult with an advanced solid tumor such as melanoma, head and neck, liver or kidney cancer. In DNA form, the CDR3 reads TGTGCCAGCAGTTATGACGGACCCCAAGAGACCCAGTACTTC. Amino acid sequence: CASSYDGPQETQYF.